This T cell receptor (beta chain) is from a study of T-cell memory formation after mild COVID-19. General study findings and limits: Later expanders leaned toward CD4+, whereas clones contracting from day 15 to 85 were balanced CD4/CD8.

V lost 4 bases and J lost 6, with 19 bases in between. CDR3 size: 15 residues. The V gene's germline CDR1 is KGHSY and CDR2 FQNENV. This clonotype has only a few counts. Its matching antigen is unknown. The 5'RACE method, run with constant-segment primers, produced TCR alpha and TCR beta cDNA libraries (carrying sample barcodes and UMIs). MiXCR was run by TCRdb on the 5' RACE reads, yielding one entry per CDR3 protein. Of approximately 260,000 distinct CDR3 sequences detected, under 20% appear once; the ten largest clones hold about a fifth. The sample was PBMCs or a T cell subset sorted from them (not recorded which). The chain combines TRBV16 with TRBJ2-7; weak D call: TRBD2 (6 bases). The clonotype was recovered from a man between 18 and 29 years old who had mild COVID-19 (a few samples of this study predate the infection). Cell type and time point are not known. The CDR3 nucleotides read TGTGCCAGCAGCCCACGAGGAGAGGGAGGTGGCGAGCAGTACTTC. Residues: CASSPRGEGGGEQYF.